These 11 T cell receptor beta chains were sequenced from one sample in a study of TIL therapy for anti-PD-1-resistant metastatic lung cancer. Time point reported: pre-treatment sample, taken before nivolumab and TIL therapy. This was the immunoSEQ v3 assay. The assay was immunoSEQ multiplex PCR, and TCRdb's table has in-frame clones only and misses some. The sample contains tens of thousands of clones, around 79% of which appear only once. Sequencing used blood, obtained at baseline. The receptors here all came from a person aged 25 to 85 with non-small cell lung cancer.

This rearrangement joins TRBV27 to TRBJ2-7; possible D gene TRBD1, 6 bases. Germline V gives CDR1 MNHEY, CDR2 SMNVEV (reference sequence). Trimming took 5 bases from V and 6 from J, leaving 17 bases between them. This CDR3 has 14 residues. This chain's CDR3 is CASSPQRQATEQYF. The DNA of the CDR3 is TGTGCCAGCAGTCCGCAGAGACAGGCTACCGAGCAGTACTTC.

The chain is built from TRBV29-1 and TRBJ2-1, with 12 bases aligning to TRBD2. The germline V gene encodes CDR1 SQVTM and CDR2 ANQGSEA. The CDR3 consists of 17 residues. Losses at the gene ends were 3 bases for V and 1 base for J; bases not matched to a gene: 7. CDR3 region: CSVEGGLAGPSYNEQFF. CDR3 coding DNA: TGCAGCGTTGAGGGGGGACTAGCGGGTCCTTCCTACAATGAGCAGTTCTTC.

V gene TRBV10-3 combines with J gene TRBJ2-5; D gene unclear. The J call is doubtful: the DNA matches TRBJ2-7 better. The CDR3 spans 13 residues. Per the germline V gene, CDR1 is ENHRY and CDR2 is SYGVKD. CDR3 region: CAISRQETYEQYF. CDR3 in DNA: TGTGCCATCAGCCGGCAGGAGACCTACGAGCAGTACTTC.

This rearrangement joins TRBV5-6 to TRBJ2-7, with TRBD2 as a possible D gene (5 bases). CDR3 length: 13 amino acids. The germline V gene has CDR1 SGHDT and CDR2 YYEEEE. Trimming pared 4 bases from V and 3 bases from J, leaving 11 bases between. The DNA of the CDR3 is TGTGCCAGCAGCCGCCTCGGACTCTACGAGCAGTACTTC. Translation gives CASSRLGLYEQYF.

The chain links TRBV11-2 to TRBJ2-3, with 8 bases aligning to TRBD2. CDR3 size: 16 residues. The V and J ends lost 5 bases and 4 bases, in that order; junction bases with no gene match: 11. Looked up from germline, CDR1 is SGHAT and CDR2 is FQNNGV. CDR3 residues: CASSPPTPGGPDTQYF. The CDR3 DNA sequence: TGTGCCAGCAGCCCGCCGACCCCGGGGGGGCCAGATACGCAGTATTTT.

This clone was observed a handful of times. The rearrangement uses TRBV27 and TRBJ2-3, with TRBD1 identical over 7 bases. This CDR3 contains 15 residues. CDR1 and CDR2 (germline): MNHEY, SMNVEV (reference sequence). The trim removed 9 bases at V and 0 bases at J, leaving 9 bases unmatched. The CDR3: CASAIQGRSTDTQYF. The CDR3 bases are TGTGCCAGTGCCATACAGGGGCGCAGCACAGATACGCAGTATTTT.

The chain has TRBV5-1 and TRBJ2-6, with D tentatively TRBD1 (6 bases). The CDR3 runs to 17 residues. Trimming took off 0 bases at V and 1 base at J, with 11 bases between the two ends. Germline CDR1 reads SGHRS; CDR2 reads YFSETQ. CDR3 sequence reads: CASSLGTGSSGANVLTF. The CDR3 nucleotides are TGCGCCAGCAGCTTGGGTACAGGGAGTTCTGGGGCCAACGTCCTGACTTTC.

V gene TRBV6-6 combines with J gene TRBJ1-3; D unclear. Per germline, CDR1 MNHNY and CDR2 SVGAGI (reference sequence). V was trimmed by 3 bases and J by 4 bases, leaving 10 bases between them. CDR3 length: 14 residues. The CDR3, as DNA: TGTGCCAGCAGTTATTCCCACGCCGGAAACACCATATATTTT. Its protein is CASSYSHAGNTIYF.

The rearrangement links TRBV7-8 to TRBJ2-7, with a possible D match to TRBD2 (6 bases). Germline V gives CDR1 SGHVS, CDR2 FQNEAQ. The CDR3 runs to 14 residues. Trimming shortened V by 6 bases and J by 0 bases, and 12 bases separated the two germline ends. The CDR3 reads CASRGGGNSYEQYF. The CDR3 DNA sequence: TGTGCCAGCAGGGGGGGAGGCAACTCCTACGAGCAGTACTTC.

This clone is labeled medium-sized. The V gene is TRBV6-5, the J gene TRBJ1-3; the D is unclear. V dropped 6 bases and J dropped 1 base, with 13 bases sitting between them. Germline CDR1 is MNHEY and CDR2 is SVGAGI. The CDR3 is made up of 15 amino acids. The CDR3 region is CASRNPGPSGNTIYF. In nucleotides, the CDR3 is TGTGCCAGCAGAAATCCGGGTCCTTCTGGAAACACCATATATTTT.

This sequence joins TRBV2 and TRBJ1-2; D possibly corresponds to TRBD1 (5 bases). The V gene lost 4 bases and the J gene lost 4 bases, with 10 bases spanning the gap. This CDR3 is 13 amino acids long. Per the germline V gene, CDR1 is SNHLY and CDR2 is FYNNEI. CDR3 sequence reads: CASSVRQGYGYTF. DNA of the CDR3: TGTGCCAGCAGTGTTAGGCAGGGCTATGGCTACACCTTC.